This T cell receptor (beta chain) appears in the sequencing data of a study of blood T cell repertoires in COVID-19. On the study more broadly: Acute and convalescent COVID-19 specimens originated in the United States, Italy and Spain. T cells, B-cell-depleted T cells, or PBMCs supplied cDNA or gDNA.

V was trimmed by 2 bases and J by 3 bases, leaving 8 bases between them. This CDR3 is built from 13 residues. In the authors' methods: Reference gene primer amplification yielded estimated nucleated cell counts. Clones were sequenced by immunoSEQ multiplex PCR, and TCRdb holds only the in-frame ones, with some missing. V and J calls and clone size are given by that table; D and trimming were obtained from the DNA. The sample consists of under 150,000 clones, 88% of them appearing once. The V call is TRBV12-3 or TRBV12-4, the J call TRBJ2-7; perhaps TRBD1 as D (5 bases). Material for sequencing was peripheral blood. This TCR was recovered from a human donor in a cohort sampled during active COVID-19. This CDR3 is CASSLRQGYEQYF. As DNA, the CDR3 is TGTGCCAGCAGTTTAAGGCAGGGCTACGAGCAGTACTTC.